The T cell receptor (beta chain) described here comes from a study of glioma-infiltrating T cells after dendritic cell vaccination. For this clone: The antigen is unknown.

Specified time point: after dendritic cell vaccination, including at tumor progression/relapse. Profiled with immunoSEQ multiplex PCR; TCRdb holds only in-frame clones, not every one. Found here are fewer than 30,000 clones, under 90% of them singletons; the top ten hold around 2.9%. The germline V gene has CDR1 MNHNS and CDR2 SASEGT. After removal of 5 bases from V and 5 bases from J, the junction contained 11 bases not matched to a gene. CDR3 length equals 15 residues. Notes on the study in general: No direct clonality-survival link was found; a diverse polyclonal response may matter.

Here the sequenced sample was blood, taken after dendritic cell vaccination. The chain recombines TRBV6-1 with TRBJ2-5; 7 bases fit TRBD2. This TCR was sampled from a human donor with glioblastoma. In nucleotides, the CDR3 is TGTGCCAGCAGTCCCGGGCCCGGGGGGAGGGAGACCCAGTACTTC. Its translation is CASSPGPGGRETQYF.